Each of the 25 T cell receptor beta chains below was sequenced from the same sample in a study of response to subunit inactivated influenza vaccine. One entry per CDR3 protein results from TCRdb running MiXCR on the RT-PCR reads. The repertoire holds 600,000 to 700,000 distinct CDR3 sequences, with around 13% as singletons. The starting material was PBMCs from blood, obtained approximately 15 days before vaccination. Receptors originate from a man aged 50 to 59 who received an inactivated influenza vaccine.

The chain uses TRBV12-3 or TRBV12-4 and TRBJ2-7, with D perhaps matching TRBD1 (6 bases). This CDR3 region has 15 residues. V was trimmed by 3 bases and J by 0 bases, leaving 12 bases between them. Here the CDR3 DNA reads TGTGCCAGCAGTTTCCAACAGGGACACTCCTACGAGCAGTACTTC. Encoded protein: CASSFQQGHSYEQYF.

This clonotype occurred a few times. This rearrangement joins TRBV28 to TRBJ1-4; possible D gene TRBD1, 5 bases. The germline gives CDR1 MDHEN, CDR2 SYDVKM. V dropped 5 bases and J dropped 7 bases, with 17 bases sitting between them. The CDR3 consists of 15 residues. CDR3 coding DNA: TGTGCCAGCAGTGCCGCAGGGAGTAAGGGTGAAAAACTGTTTTTT. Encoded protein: CASSAAGSKGEKLFF.

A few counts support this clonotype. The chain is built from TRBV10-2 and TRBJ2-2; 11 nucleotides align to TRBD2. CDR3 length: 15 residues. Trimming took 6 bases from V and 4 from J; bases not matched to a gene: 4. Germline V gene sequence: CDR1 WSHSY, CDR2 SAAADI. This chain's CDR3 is CASRDGTSGTGELFF. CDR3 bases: TGCGCCAGCAGAGATGGGACTAGCGGCACCGGGGAGCTGTTTTTT.

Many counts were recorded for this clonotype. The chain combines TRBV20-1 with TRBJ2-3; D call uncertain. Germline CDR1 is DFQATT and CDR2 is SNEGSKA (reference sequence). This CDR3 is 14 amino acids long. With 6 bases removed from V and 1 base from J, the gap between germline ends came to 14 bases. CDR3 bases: TGCAGTGCCAATCCCGACACCCGCACAGATACGCAGTATTTT. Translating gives CSANPDTRTDTQYF.

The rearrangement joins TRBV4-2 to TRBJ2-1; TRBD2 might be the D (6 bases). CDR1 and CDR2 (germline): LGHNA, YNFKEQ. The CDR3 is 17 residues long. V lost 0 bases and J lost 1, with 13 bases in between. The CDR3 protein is CASSQDGTGVSYNEQFF. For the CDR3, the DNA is TGTGCCAGCAGCCAAGATGGAACGGGGGTTTCCTACAATGAGCAGTTCTTC.

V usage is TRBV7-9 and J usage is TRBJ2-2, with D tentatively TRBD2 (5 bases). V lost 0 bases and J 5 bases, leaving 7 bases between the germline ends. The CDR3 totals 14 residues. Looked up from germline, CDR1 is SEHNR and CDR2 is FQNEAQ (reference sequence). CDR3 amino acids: CASSLASGTGELFF. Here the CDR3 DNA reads TGTGCCAGCAGCTTAGCTTCGGGGACCGGGGAGCTGTTTTTT. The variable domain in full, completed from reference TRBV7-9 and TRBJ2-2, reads DTGVSQNPRHKITKRGQNVTFRCDPISEHNRLYWYRQTLGQGPEFLTYFQNEAQLEKSRLLSDRFSAERPKGSFSTLEIQRTEQGDSAMYLCASSLASGTGELFFGEGSRLTVL.

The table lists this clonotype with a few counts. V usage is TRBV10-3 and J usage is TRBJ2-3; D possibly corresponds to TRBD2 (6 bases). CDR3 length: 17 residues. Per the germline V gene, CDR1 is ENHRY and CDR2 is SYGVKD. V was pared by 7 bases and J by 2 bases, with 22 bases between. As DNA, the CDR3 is TGTGCCATCATGCCGTCAGGAGTAGCGGTCTACACAGATACGCAGTATTTT. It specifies CAIMPSGVAVYTDTQYF.

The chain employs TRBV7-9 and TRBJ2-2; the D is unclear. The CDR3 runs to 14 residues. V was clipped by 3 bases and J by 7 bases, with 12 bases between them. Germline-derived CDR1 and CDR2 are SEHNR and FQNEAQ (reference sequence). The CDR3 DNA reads TGTGCCAGCAGCTTTCAGAAGGCGTTCGGGGAGCTGTTTTTT. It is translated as CASSFQKAFGELFF.

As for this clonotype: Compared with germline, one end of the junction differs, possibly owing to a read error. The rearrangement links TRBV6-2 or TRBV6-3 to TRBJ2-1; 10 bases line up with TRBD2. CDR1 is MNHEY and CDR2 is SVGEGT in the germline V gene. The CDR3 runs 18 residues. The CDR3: CASRKDRSLAGGYNKQFF. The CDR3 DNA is TGTGCCAGCAGGAAGGACAGGTCGTTAGCGGGAGGTTACAATAAGCAGTTCTTC.

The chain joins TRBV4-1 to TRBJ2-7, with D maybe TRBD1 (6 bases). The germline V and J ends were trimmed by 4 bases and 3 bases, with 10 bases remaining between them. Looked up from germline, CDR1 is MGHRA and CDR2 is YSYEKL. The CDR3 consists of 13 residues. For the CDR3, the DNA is TGCGCCAGCAGCCGTCAACAGGGCTACGAGCAGTACTTC. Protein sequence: CASSRQQGYEQYF.

The CDR3 DNA reads TGCAGTGCTACTAGCGGGGTGGTGGAGACCCAGTACTTC. Protein: CSATSGVVETQYF. This chain joins TRBV20-1 and TRBJ2-5, with 9 bases lining up with TRBD2. Trimming removed 4 bases from V and 5 bases from J; junction bases left unmatched: 5. Germline loops: CDR1 DFQATT, CDR2 SNEGSKA (reference sequence). The CDR3 consists of 13 residues.

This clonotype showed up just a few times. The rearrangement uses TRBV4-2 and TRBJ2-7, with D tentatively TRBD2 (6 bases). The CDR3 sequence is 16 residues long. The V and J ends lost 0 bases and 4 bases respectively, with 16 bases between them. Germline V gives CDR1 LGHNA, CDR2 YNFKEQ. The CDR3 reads CASSQDLVLAAYEQYF. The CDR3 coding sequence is TGTGCCAGCAGCCAAGATCTAGTACTAGCAGCTTACGAGCAGTACTTC.

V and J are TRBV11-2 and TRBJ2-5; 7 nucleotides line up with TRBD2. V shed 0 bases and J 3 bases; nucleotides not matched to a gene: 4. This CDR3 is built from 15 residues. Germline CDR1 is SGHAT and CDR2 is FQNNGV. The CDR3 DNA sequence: TGTGCCAGCAGCTTAGATCCAGCGGGGAAAGAGACCCAGTACTTC. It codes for CASSLDPAGKETQYF.

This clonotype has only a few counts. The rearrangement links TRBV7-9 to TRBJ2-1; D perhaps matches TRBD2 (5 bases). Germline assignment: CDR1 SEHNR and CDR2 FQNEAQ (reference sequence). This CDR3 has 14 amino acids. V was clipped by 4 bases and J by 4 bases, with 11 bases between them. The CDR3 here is CASSSQTRYNEQFF. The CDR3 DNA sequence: TGTGCCAGCAGCTCCCAAACTAGATACAATGAGCAGTTCTTC.

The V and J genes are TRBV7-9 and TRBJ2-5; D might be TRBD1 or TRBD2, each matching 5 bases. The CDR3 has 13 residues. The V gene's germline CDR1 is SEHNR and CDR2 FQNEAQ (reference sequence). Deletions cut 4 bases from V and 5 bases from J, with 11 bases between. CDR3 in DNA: TGTGCCAGCAGCTCCTGGGACCGCGAGACCCAGTACTTC. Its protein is CASSSWDRETQYF.

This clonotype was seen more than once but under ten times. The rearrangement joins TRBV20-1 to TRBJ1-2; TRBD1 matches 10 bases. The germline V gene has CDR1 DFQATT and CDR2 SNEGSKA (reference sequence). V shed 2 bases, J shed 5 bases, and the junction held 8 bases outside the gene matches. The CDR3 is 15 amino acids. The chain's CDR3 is CSARPPDRGLYGYTF. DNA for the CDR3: TGCAGTGCTAGACCCCCTGACAGGGGGCTGTATGGCTACACCTTC.

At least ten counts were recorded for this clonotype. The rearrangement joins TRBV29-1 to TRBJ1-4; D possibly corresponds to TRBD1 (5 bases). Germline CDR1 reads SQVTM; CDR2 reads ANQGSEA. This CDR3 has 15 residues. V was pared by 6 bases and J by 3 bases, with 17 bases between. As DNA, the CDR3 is TGCAGCGTGAGACGGGGGGTTGGAGCTAATGAAAAACTGTTTTTT. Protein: CSVRRGVGANEKLFF.

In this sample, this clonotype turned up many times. This chain's CDR3 is CASRQRLAPYNEQFF. The CDR3 DNA reads as TGTGCCAGCAGACAAAGACTAGCGCCTTACAATGAGCAGTTCTTC. The rearrangement joins TRBV4-2 to TRBJ2-1; 8 bases agree with TRBD2. Germline V lookup: CDR1 LGHNA, CDR2 YNFKEQ. This CDR3 has 15 residues. With 6 bases clipped from V and 4 bases from J, the junction kept 8 bases outside the gene matches.

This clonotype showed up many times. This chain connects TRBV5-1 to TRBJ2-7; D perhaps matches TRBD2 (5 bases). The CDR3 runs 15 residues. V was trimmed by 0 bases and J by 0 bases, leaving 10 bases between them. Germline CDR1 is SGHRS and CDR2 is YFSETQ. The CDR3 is CASSLVSGDSYEQYF. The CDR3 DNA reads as TGCGCCAGCAGCTTGGTATCCGGGGACTCCTACGAGCAGTACTTC. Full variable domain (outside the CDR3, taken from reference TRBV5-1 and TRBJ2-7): KAGVTQTPRYLIKTRGQQVTLSCSPISGHRSVSWYQQTPGQGLQFLFEYFSETQRNKGNFPGRFSGRQFSNSRSEMNVSTLELGDSALYLCASSLVSGDSYEQYFGPGTRLTVT.

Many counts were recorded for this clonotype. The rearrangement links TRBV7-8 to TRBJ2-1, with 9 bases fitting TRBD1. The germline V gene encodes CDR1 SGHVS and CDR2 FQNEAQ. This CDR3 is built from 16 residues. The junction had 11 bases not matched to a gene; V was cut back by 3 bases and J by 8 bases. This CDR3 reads CASSFSRDRVIDEQFF. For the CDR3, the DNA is TGTGCCAGCAGCTTTAGCCGGGACAGGGTTATCGATGAGCAGTTCTTC.

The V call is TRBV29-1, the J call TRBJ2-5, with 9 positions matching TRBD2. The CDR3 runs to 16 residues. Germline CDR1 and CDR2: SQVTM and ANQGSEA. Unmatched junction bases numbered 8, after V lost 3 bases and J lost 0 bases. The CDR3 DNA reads TGCAGCGTTGATGACTTAGCGGGGGTTTACCAAGAGACCCAGTACTTC. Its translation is CSVDDLAGVYQETQYF.

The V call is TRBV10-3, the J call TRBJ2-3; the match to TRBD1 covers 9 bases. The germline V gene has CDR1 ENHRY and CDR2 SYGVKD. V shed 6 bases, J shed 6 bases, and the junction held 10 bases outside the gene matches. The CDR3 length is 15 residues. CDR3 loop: CAIRSRDRVSDTQYF. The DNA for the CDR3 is TGTGCCATCAGATCCCGGGACAGGGTATCGGATACGCAGTATTTT.

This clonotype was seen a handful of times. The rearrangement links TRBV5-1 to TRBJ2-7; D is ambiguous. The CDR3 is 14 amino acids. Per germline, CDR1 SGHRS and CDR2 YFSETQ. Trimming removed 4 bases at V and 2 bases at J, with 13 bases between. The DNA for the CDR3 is TGCGCCAGCAGCGGGATGGGAACCACCTACGAGCAGTACTTC. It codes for CASSGMGTTYEQYF.

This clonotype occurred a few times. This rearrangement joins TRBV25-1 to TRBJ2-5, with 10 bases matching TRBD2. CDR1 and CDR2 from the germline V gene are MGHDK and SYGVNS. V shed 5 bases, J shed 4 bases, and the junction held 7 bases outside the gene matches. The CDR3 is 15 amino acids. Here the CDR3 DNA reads TGTGCCAGCAGTCCTAGCGGGGGTTCAGGAGAGACCCAGTACTTC. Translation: CASSPSGGSGETQYF.

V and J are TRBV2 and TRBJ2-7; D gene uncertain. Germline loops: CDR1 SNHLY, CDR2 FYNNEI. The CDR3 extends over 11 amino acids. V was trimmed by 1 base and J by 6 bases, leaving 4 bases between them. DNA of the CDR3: TGTGCCAGCAGTGAAGAAGTCGAGCAGTACTTC. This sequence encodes CASSEEVEQYF. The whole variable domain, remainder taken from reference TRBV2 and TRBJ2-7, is EPEVTQTPSHQVTQMGQEVILRCVPISNHLYFYWYRQILGQKVEFLVSFYNNEISEKSEIFDDQFSVERPDGSNFTLKIRSTKLEDSAMYFCASSEEVEQYFGPGTRLTVT.